This entry features one T cell receptor (beta chain) sequence. These data are taken from a study of cytomegalovirus exposure and HLA in healthy donors. Use of 60 Vbeta and 13 Jbeta primers characterized the PCR. Assay used: immunoSEQ multiplex PCR; TCRdb lists only in-frame clones, some missing. The sample carries about 160,000 clones, approximately 84% recorded once. The V gene end was trimmed by 8 bases and the J gene end by 7 bases; junction bases not matched to a gene: 10. The CDR3 sequence is 12 residues long. CDR1 is GTSNPN and CDR2 is SVGIG in the germline V gene (reference sequence). The source is a boy aged 2 to 10 in good health and CMV-seronegative. The chain employs TRBV30 and TRBJ1-1, with 7 positions matching TRBD1. The sequenced sample was PBMCs. CDR3 nucleotides: TGTGCCGGCGTTAGGGGGCTCCGTGAAGCTTTCTTT. It yields the protein CAGVRGLREAFF.